The clone carrying this TCR beta chain has just one count. The target antigen is unknown. This sample was included in a study of cytomegalovirus exposure and HLA in healthy donors. Background on the study: The approximately 110 validation repertoires and the 650 to 850 first-cohort repertoires shared a platform, a later analysis reported.

Only in-frame clones appear in the TCRdb table, and some are missing; sequencing was by immunoSEQ multiplex PCR. In the table there are over 110,000 clones, 70% to 90% of which are singletons. The study's findings and limits: The majority of TCR sequences were rare, yet some public TCRs appeared in many donors. Cytomegalovirus-associated status was assigned to some 160 TCR beta chains.

CDR3 length: 15 residues. V lost 0 bases and J lost 7; bases outside the gene matches: 4. Germline lookup yields CDR1 SGHRS and CDR2 YFSETQ. The gene calls are TRBV5-1 and TRBJ1-4, with 9 bases matching TRBD1. This clonotype was sampled from a man younger than 35 in good health and CMV-seropositive. Sequenced sample: PBMCs. The chain's CDR3 is CASSLVLDRGEKLFF. DNA of the CDR3: TGCGCCAGCAGCTTGGTTTTGGACAGGGGTGAAAAACTGTTTTTT.